The 23 T cell receptor beta chains reported below all come from one sample, sequenced in a study of yellow fever vaccine responses in identical twins. TCRdb fed the RT-PCR reads into MiXCR, producing one record per CDR3 protein. The repertoire holds under 5,000 distinct CDR3 sequences, with 84% as singletons. The source was T cells from blood (PBMCs), unsorted or a sorted subset (not recorded which), collected before or after yellow fever vaccination (not recorded which). The receptors were gathered from a woman between 18 and 29 years old who received the yellow fever vaccine.

CDR3 coding DNA: TGCAGCGTCACCCGAAGCGACAGCCCCTCCTACAATGAGCAGTTCTTC. Protein: CSVTRSDSPSYNEQFF. The chain recombines TRBV29-1 with TRBJ2-1; D is possibly TRBD1 (5 bases). Looked up from germline, CDR1 is SQVTM and CDR2 is ANQGSEA. The CDR3 loop spans 16 amino acids. Between the trimmed V and J ends, which lost 6 bases and 0 bases, there was a span of 18 bases.

This chain connects TRBV28 to TRBJ2-3, with D uncertain. The germline CDR1 and CDR2 sequences are MDHEN and SYDVKM. The CDR3 is 13 amino acids. The V and J ends lost 2 bases and 3 bases respectively, with 6 bases between them. The DNA of the CDR3 is TGTGCCAGCAGTTTACTCCCGACAGATACGCAGTATTTT. Amino acids: CASSLLPTDTQYF.

This clonotype has a single count. The chain uses TRBV11-3 and TRBJ2-3, with 10 bases aligning to TRBD2. The CDR3 runs 15 residues. The trim removed 5 bases at V and 6 bases at J, leaving 8 bases unmatched. The germline CDR1 and CDR2 sequences are SGHNT and YENEEA. Here the CDR3 DNA reads TGTGCCAGCAGCCGGCTTAGCGGGGGGTTGGATACGCAGTATTTT. This sequence encodes CASSRLSGGLDTQYF.

This chain connects TRBV5-1 to TRBJ2-5, with no clear D. CDR1 is SGHRS, CDR2 YFSETQ, per germline. This CDR3 region has 15 residues. Trimming shortened V by 7 bases and J by 4 bases, and 20 bases separated the two germline ends. The CDR3 spells CASAIGPHERETQYF. The CDR3 bases are TGCGCCAGCGCCATCGGACCCCACGAGAGAGAGACCCAGTACTTC. The variable domain in full, completed from reference TRBV5-1 and TRBJ2-5, reads KAGVTQTPRYLIKTRGQQVTLSCSPISGHRSVSWYQQTPGQGLQFLFEYFSETQRNKGNFPGRFSGRQFSNSRSEMNVSTLELGDSALYLCASAIGPHERETQYFGPGTRLLVL.

The chain recombines TRBV4-3 with TRBJ2-4; possible D gene TRBD1, 6 bases. Trimming took off 1 base at V and 8 bases at J, with 15 bases between the two ends. The CDR3 runs to 15 residues. The V gene's germline CDR1 is LGHNA and CDR2 YSLEER. CDR3 in DNA: TGCGCCAGCAGCCAAGGATGGGACATTCGGGACATTCAGTACTTC. It codes for CASSQGWDIRDIQYF.

The V and J genes are TRBV29-1 and TRBJ2-1, with D perhaps matching TRBD1 (7 bases). Germline assignment: CDR1 SQVTM and CDR2 ANQGSEA. The CDR3 consists of 13 residues. Trimming pared 7 bases from V and 10 bases from J, leaving 20 bases between. The CDR3 DNA is TGCAGCGCCCCGCGGGGACAGCTTGGGGAGCAGTTCTTC. The encoded protein is CSAPRGQLGEQFF.

The V and J genes are TRBV4-3 and TRBJ2-1; D not certain. The CDR3 is 13 amino acids. The germline V gene encodes CDR1 LGHNA and CDR2 YSLEER. V was pared by 4 bases and J by 7 bases, with 11 bases between. The CDR3 DNA reads TGCGCCAGCAGCCGGATGTGTTGTAATGAGCAGTTCTTC. This encodes CASSRMCCNEQFF.

The chain employs TRBV4-3 and TRBJ2-3; D may match TRBD1 or TRBD2 (5 bases each). Germline V gene sequence: CDR1 LGHNA, CDR2 YSLEER. With 0 bases removed from V and 4 bases from J, the gap between germline ends came to 11 bases. The length of the CDR3 is 15 residues. The CDR3 region is CASSQDRDGADTQYF. CDR3 nucleotide sequence: TGCGCCAGCAGCCAAGATAGGGACGGGGCAGATACGCAGTATTTT.

The chain combines TRBV29-1 with TRBJ2-5; perhaps D is TRBD1 or TRBD2 (5 bases each). Germline V gene data show CDR1 as SQVTM and CDR2 as ANQGSEA. The CDR3 consists of 13 residues. Deletions cut 4 bases from V and 5 bases from J, with 14 bases between. The CDR3 reads CSVVSWGSETQYF. CDR3 bases: TGCAGCGTTGTTAGTTGGGGGTCTGAGACCCAGTACTTC.

This chain connects TRBV10-3 to TRBJ2-2, with D hard to call. Trimming removed 3 bases from V and 3 bases from J, with 8 bases in between. Per the germline V gene, CDR1 is ENHRY and CDR2 is SYGVKD. The CDR3 spans 14 residues. The CDR3 sequence is CAISDIGYTGELFF. The CDR3 DNA follows: TGTGCCATCAGTGATATCGGCTACACCGGGGAGCTGTTTTTT.

The rearrangement joins TRBV28 to TRBJ2-7, with TRBD1 matching over 9 bases. The CDR3 is 16 amino acids. V lost 7 bases to trimming and J lost 4 bases; unmatched junction nucleotides: 14. The V gene's germline CDR1 is MDHEN and CDR2 SYDVKM. For the CDR3, the DNA is TGTGCCAGCAAGCCCGACCGCCGGGACAGGGCTTACGAGCAGTACTTC. This encodes CASKPDRRDRAYEQYF.

The genes are TRBV7-9 and TRBJ2-5, with 7 bases matching TRBD2. This CDR3 has 15 amino acids. The V gene's germline CDR1 is SEHNR and CDR2 FQNEAQ (reference sequence). Losses at the gene ends were 8 bases for V and 0 bases for J; bases not matched to a gene: 9. The CDR3 reads CASGEAGNDQETQYF. The CDR3 DNA is TGTGCCAGCGGAGAAGCGGGGAACGACCAAGAGACCCAGTACTTC.

The V gene is TRBV29-1, the J gene TRBJ1-2, with 10 bases identical to TRBD1. The CDR3 consists of 12 residues. CDR1 is SQVTM and CDR2 is ANQGSEA in the germline V gene. Trimming cost V 6 bases and J 6 bases; bases outside gene matches: 4. The CDR3 reads CSVQDRGNGYTF. The DNA of the CDR3 is TGCAGCGTCCAGGACAGGGGGAATGGCTACACCTTC.

This clonotype appeared once. The gene calls are TRBV6-6 and TRBJ1-1, with unresolved D. The V end was cut by 7 bases, the J end by 1 base, with 4 bases between. There are 11 residues in the CDR3. Germline-derived CDR1 and CDR2 are MNHNY and SVGAGI (reference sequence). This CDR3 reads CASTKNTEAFF. CDR3 sequence (DNA): TGTGCCAGCACCAAGAACACTGAAGCTTTCTTT.

The chain employs TRBV11-3 and TRBJ2-7, with TRBD2 matching 8 bases. Per the germline V gene, CDR1 is SGHNT and CDR2 is YENEEA. The CDR3 sequence is 15 residues long. V lost 2 bases and J lost 2; bases outside the gene matches: 5. In DNA form, the CDR3 reads TGTGCCAGCAGCTTACGGGAGGGAGGCACCTACGAGCAGTACTTC. Its translation: CASSLREGGTYEQYF.

The rearrangement links TRBV18 to TRBJ2-1; 8 bases fit TRBD1. V lost 4 bases and J lost 0; bases outside the gene matches: 8. Germline CDR1 reads KGHSH; CDR2 reads LQKENI. CDR3 length equals 17 residues. This CDR3 is CASSQRQGSSSYNEQFF. CDR3 nucleotides: TGTGCCAGCTCACAAAGACAGGGGTCCAGCTCCTACAATGAGCAGTTCTTC.

The chain is built from TRBV7-9 and TRBJ2-7, with 7 nucleotides matching TRBD1. This CDR3 comprises 14 residues. The V and J ends lost 5 bases and 3 bases, in that order; junction bases with no gene match: 7. Germline V gene sequence: CDR1 SEHNR, CDR2 FQNEAQ (reference sequence). CDR3 sequence: CASSGQARRYEQYF. The CDR3 nucleotides read TGTGCCAGCAGCGGACAGGCGAGACGCTACGAGCAGTACTTC.

The V gene is TRBV18, the J gene TRBJ2-5; D is undetermined. There are 15 residues in the CDR3. V was shortened by 3 bases and J by 5 bases, with 16 bases between the two germline ends. Germline assignment: CDR1 KGHSH and CDR2 LQKENI. CDR3 residues: CASSPTPAGEETQYF. The CDR3 nucleotides are TGTGCCAGCTCACCGACCCCGGCAGGCGAGGAGACCCAGTACTTC.

The chain joins TRBV18 to TRBJ1-5; no reliable D call. Germline V gene lookup returns CDR1 KGHSH and CDR2 LQKENI. This CDR3 region has 15 residues. V was shortened by 3 bases and J by 3 bases, with 12 bases between the two germline ends. In nucleotides, the CDR3 is TGTGCCAGCTCACCCCCCGGGGATAACAATCAGCCCCAGCATTTT. Its protein product is CASSPPGDNNQPQHF.

The rearrangement links TRBV11-2 to TRBJ2-1; D possibly uses TRBD1 or TRBD2 (5 bases each). Germline loops: CDR1 SGHAT, CDR2 FQNNGV. Trimming took 5 bases from V and 3 from J, leaving 14 bases between them. The CDR3 spans 15 residues. The CDR3 nucleotides read TGTGCCAGCAGCCTCCGGGACGGTGACTACAATGAGCAGTTCTTC. Its protein product is CASSLRDGDYNEQFF.

The J gene is TRBJ1-2, the V gene TRBV20-1; no reliable D call. CDR3 length: 12 residues. Trimming took 4 bases from V and 0 from J, leaving 6 bases between them. The germline gives CDR1 DFQATT, CDR2 SNEGSKA (reference sequence). The CDR3 spells CSAITPNYGYTF. In nucleotides, the CDR3 is TGCAGTGCTATAACCCCTAACTATGGCTACACCTTC.

The CDR3 DNA reads as TGTGCCAGCAGCTTAGAGAGAGGTCGCTACAATGAGCAGTTCTTC. Protein sequence: CASSLERGRYNEQFF. This chain connects TRBV11-2 to TRBJ2-1; D gene unclear. CDR3 length: 15 residues. Germline-derived CDR1 and CDR2 are SGHAT and FQNNGV. V lost 0 bases, J lost 3 bases, and 9 bases lay in between.

The V call is TRBV9, the J call TRBJ1-2; 7 nucleotides line up with TRBD1. Germline-derived CDR1 and CDR2 are SGDLS and YYNGEE. With V trimmed by 1 base and J by 2 bases, 2 bases remained unmatched. The CDR3 contains 14 residues. The CDR3 here is CASSVSGGNYGYTF. Written as DNA, the CDR3 is TGTGCCAGCAGCGTATCAGGGGGAAACTATGGCTACACCTTC.